These T cell receptor beta chains were read from a single sample in a study of cytomegalovirus exposure and HLA in healthy donors. Libraries were prepared by immunoSEQ multiplex PCR; TCRdb keeps only in-frame clonotypes and omits some of them. This sample yields 100,000 to 150,000 clones, of which 80% are seen a single time; 1.2% belongs to the top ten. Sequencing was carried out using PBMCs. The receptors come from a female donor in good health and CMV-seronegative. Both conserved end residues are part of each CDR3. Fields, in order: J gene, CDR3 length, V gene, CDR3 protein.

j_gene: TRBJ2-1; len: 16; v_gene: TRBV4-1; CDR3aa: CASRDAGTGTYNEQFF
j_gene: TRBJ2-2; len: 12; v_gene: TRBV28; CDR3aa: CASTSGSGELFF
j_gene: TRBJ1-2; len: 13; v_gene: TRBV5-1; CDR3aa: CASSQQGSDGYTF
j_gene: TRBJ1-2; len: 13; v_gene: TRBV2; CDR3aa: CASRSGGGYGYTF
j_gene: TRBJ2-3; len: 17; v_gene: TRBV9; CDR3aa: CASTPAGPRPGTDTQYF
j_gene: TRBJ1-1; len: 16; v_gene: TRBV4-1; CDR3aa: CASSQGPLGQGAEAFF
j_gene: TRBJ1-1; len: 14; v_gene: TRBV28; CDR3aa: CASSFWTANTEAFF
j_gene: TRBJ1-2; len: 16; v_gene: TRBV13; CDR3aa: CASSPPGQGGDYGYTF
j_gene: TRBJ2-5; len: 12; v_gene: TRBV28; CDR3aa: CASSRTSGRRYF
j_gene: TRBJ1-1; len: 13; v_gene: TRBV27; CDR3aa: CASSRDRNAEAFF
j_gene: TRBJ2-7; len: 14; v_gene: TRBV27; CDR3aa: CASSLRGISYEQYF
j_gene: TRBJ1-2; len: 14; v_gene: TRBV7-2; CDR3aa: CASSPWQGVYGYTF
j_gene: TRBJ2-7; len: 14; v_gene: TRBV14; CDR3aa: CASSQVGYRGEQYF
j_gene: TRBJ1-4; len: 14; v_gene: TRBV10-2; CDR3aa: CASSVASGLKKLFF
j_gene: TRBJ2-5; len: 15; v_gene: TRBV7-7; CDR3aa: CASSLRQSSQETQYF
j_gene: TRBJ2-5; len: 16; v_gene: TRBV7-9; CDR3aa: CSSRPLSGGPEETQYF
j_gene: TRBJ2-3; len: 15; v_gene: TRBV23-1; CDR3aa: CASSHPGQGTDTQYF
j_gene: TRBJ1-5; len: 15; v_gene: TRBV9; CDR3aa: CASSRGPRAGQPQHF
j_gene: TRBJ2-7; len: 14; v_gene: TRBV28; CDR3aa: CASKTGGNSYEQYF
j_gene: TRBJ2-5; len: 17; v_gene: TRBV28; CDR3aa: CASSSYRFPLLQETQYF
j_gene: TRBJ1-1; len: 12; v_gene: TRBV5-4; CDR3aa: CASRGRNTEAFF
j_gene: TRBJ2-7; len: 15; v_gene: TRBV25-1; CDR3aa: CASSALRGNAYEQYF
j_gene: TRBJ1-2; len: 15; v_gene: TRBV2; CDR3aa: CASSPERGGAGGYTF
j_gene: TRBJ1-2; len: 17; v_gene: TRBV6-1; CDR3aa: CASSVVGGGGIFYGYTF
j_gene: TRBJ1-4; len: 11; v_gene: TRBV20-1; CDR3aa: CSAEKGEKLFF
j_gene: TRBJ2-2; len: 15; v_gene: TRBV5-1; CDR3aa: CANSLPTTNTGELFF
j_gene: TRBJ1-6; len: 15; v_gene: TRBV27; CDR3aa: CASSYGLSYNSPLHF
j_gene: TRBJ2-1; len: 16; v_gene: TRBV9; CDR3aa: CASSVGPGGAGGPQFF
j_gene: TRBJ2-1; len: 18; v_gene: TRBV9; CDR3aa: CASSTSGGSPRSGNEQFF
j_gene: TRBJ1-2; len: 15; v_gene: TRBV5-6; CDR3aa: CASSSHLELRYGYTF
j_gene: TRBJ1-2; len: 16; v_gene: TRBV5-8; CDR3aa: CASRGAGRQSFYGYTF
j_gene: TRBJ2-5; len: 13; v_gene: TRBV30; CDR3aa: CAWSRGIQETQYF
j_gene: TRBJ2-7; len: 18; v_gene: TRBV7-9; CDR3aa: CASSLALVRDRESYEQYF
j_gene: TRBJ2-5; len: 15; v_gene: TRBV10-2; CDR3aa: CASSGGTGPWETQYF
j_gene: TRBJ2-7; len: 14; v_gene: TRBV18; CDR3aa: CASSPPDKDYEQYF
j_gene: TRBJ2-7; len: 14; v_gene: TRBV7-9; CDR3aa: CASSLGQGMDEQYF
j_gene: TRBJ2-7; len: 11; v_gene: TRBV29-1; CDR3aa: CSVVHGIEQYF
j_gene: TRBJ2-2; len: 13; v_gene: TRBV7-9; CDR3aa: CASSLGPVGELFF
j_gene: TRBJ1-1; len: 15; v_gene: TRBV19; CDR3aa: CASSIGTGAVTEAFF
j_gene: TRBJ2-5; len: 14; v_gene: TRBV19; CDR3aa: CASTMGAGAETQYF
j_gene: TRBJ2-5; len: 15; v_gene: TRBV4-2; CDR3aa: CASSQELRGTQTQYF
j_gene: TRBJ2-2; len: 14; v_gene: TRBV7-9; CDR3aa: CASSFITGGRELFF